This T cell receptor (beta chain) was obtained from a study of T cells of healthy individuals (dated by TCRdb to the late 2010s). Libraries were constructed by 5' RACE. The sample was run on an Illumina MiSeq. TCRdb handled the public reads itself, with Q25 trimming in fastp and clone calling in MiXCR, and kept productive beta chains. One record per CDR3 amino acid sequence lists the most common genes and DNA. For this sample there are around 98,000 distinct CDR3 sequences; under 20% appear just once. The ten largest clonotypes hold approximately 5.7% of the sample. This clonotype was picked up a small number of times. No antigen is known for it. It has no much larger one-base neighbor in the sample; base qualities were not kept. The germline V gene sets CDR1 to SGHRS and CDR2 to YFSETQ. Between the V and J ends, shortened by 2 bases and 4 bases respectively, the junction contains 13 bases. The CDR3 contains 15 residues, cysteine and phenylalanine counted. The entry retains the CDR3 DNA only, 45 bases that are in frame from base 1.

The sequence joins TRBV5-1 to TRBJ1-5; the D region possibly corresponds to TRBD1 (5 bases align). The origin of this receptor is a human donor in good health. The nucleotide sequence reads TGCGCCAGCAGCTTTAACGGGGGAGCAAATCAGCCCCAGCATTTT. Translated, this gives CASSFNGGANQPQHF.